The clone carrying this T cell receptor (beta chain) was recorded a few times. Its antigen is unidentified. The data belong to a study of shared clonotypes between healthy human individuals. The study's findings and limits: It was expected that sequencing depth would affect clonotype sharing among donors.

Investigators spread the genomic DNA of each subset evenly over several immunoSEQ plates. Data came from immunoSEQ multiplex PCR; TCRdb stores just in-frame clones and leaves some out. In the table there are around 1,000,000 clones, approximately 75% of which are singletons. The germline V gene encodes CDR1 SEHNR and CDR2 FQNEAQ (reference sequence). V lost 1 base and J 5 bases, leaving 14 bases between the germline ends. The CDR3 extends over 16 amino acids. V and J are TRBV7-9 and TRBJ2-2; D possibly corresponds to TRBD1 (5 bases). This TCR derives from a man aged 18-30 years in good health. Some clones in this sample may be carry-over from other donors' samples. The specimen sequenced was memory CD4+ T cells from PBMCs. The subset denotes: CD45RA-negative fraction. This CDR3 is CASSLVGAGRTGELFF. CDR3 sequence (DNA): TGTGCCAGCAGCTTAGTAGGCGCAGGGCGGACCGGGGAGCTGTTTTTT. The variable domain in full, completed from reference TRBV7-9 and TRBJ2-2, reads DTGVSQNPRHKITKRGQNVTFRCDPISEHNRLYWYRQTLGQGPEFLTYFQNEAQLEKSRLLSDRFSAERPKGSFSTLEIQRTEQGDSAMYLCASSLVGAGRTGELFFGEGSRLTVL.